The clone carrying this T cell receptor beta chain turned up a few times. Its antigen is currently unknown. PCR involved 60 Vbeta and 13 Jbeta primers. Per the authors' pipeline: About 11 million of 70 million to 80 million unique TCR beta chains were shared, per a later count. The assay was immunoSEQ multiplex PCR, and TCRdb's table has in-frame clones only and misses some. D and trimming were read from the DNA, whereas the V and J calls and clone size are those reported in that table. The sample gives some 97,000 clones, around 72% of which show up once; roughly 15% is in the top ten. The CDR3 has 14 residues. Looked up from germline, CDR1 is ENHRY and CDR2 is SYGVKD. Trimming cost V 7 bases and J 2 bases; bases outside gene matches: 8. The data were taken from a study of cytomegalovirus exposure and HLA in healthy donors. Study-wide results and limits: The number of N-insertions in an Asian-associated ancestry cluster was reportedly below the 666-donor mean in a later analysis. V- and J-gene trimming of TCR beta was linked (in a later analysis) to a missense DCLRE1C variant. Later on, an analysis showed TCR association rates differing by HLA locus, with DRB1 the most and HLA-C the fewest.

The chain combines TRBV10-3 with TRBJ2-7, with TRBD2 matching over 7 bases. The source is a male donor in good health and CMV-seropositive. Sequencing was performed on PBMCs. The CDR3 DNA sequence: TGTGCCATCACTCCTAGCGGCTTTACCTACGAGCAGTACTTC. Its protein is CAITPSGFTYEQYF.